These T cell receptor beta chains were read from a single sample in a study of CD8+CD57+ T cells in acquired aplastic anemia. TCRdb fed the reads into MiXCR, producing one record per CDR3 protein. The sample has about 260,000 distinct CDR3 sequences; 82% are singletons. Sequencing used sorted CD4+, CD8+, or CD8+CD57+ T cells (not recorded which) from PBMCs. All receptors derive from a human donor with aplastic anemia. CDR3s include the opening cysteine and the closing phenylalanine or tryptophan. D genes are given only for firm matches. Not all rows give a size; the values are once, few, many and, for expanded clones, a class.

v_call	d_call	j_call	clone_size	cdr3_aa	cdr3_nt
TRBV7-2	-	TRBJ1-2	-	CASSLGFSTYGYTTF	TGTGCCAGCAGCTTAGGATTCAGTACCTATGGCTACACCACCTTC
TRBV9	-	TRBJ1-2	-	CASSVATARNHPRYTF	TGTGCCAGCAGCGTAGCGACCGCCCGAAATCACCCTCGCTACACCTTC
TRBV7-8	-	TRBJ1-2	-	CASSQSLGGGYDF	TGTGCCAGCAGCCAATCACTCGGAGGTGGATATGACTTC
TRBV7-8	-	TRBJ2-3	-	CASSLGGGPNTYF	TGTGCCAGCAGCTTAGGGGGCGGACCTAATACGTATTTT
TRBV9	TRBD2	TRBJ2-3	-	CASSLGTSGVAKHF	TGTGCCAGCAGCTTAGGGACTAGCGGAGTAGCGAAGCATTTT
TRBV5-6	-	TRBJ1-2	many	CASSLGRAGGYTF	TGTGCCAGCAGCTTGGGGAGGGCAGGTGGCTACACCTTC
TRBV2	-	TRBJ1-1	-	CASSLDFTNNTEAFF	TGTGCCAGCAGTTTAGATTTTACCAATAACACTGAAGCTTTCTTT
TRBV12-3/TRBV12-4	TRBD1	TRBJ2-7	-	CASALTGIHEQYF	TGTGCCAGCGCCCTGACAGGGATCCACGAGCAGTACTTC
TRBV9	-	TRBJ2-3	-	CASGVGGTAKYFF	TGTGCCAGCGGGGTCGGTGGCACAGCTAAGTATTTTTTT
TRBV25-1	TRBD1	TRBJ1-2	-	CASRRQGAGYTF	TGTGCCAGCAGAAGACAGGGTGCTGGCTACACCTTC
TRBV11-2	-	TRBJ2-3	-	CASSWGGGGIDTQYF	TGTGCCAGCAGCTGGGGGGGAGGGGGAATAGATACGCAGTATTTT
TRBV6-4	TRBD2	TRBJ2-2	few	CASSVGTSGELFF	TGTGCCAGCAGTGTCGGGACTAGCGGGGAGCTGTTTTTT
TRBV11-2	TRBD2	TRBJ2-3	-	CASSLDGLAGVSTQYF	TGTGCCAGCAGCTTAGATGGGCTAGCGGGAGTATCAACGCAGTATTTT
TRBV13	TRBD2	TRBJ2-3	-	CASSLIRASGDGGTDTQYF	TGTGCCAGCAGCTTAATCCGTGCCAGCGGGGACGGGGGCACAGATACGCAGTATTTT
TRBV7-8	-	TRBJ1-6	-	CASSFDRFLTPLHF	TGTGCCAGCAGCTTTGACAGATTCCTGACACCCCTCCACTTT
TRBV7-2	TRBD1	TRBJ2-3	-	CASSPGTGADTHTQYF	TGTGCCAGCAGCCCCGGGACAGGGGCCGACACACATACGCAGTATTTT
TRBV9	-	TRBJ1-5	-	CASSLVAWGGQHQHF	TGTGCCAGCAGCTTAGTGGCCTGGGGCGGACAGCACCAGCATTTT
TRBV5-6	TRBD1	TRBJ1-2	-	CASSREGQGGSYTF	TGTGCCAGCAGCAGGGAGGGACAGGGAGGAAGCTACACCTTC
TRBV9	-	TRBJ1-2	-	CASSYGTSELYDRYTF	TGTGCCAGCAGTTACGGGACTAGCGAGTTATACGATCGCTACACCTTC
TRBV7-3	-	TRBJ2-7	-	CASSQQETLGEQYF	TGTGCCAGCAGCCAACAGGAAACCCTCGGCGAGCAGTACTTC
TRBV7-8	-	TRBJ1-5	-	CASRLGGTDKQYFHF	TGTGCCAGCAGGTTGGGGGGCACAGATAAGCAGTATTTTCATTTT
TRBV5-1	TRBD2	TRBJ2-7	-	CASSRTSGGDEQYF	TGCGCCAGCAGCCGGACTAGCGGTGGAGACGAGCAGTACTTC
TRBV7-2	TRBD2	TRBJ2-3	-	CASSQTRSGGDNEQYF	TGTGCCAGCAGCCAAACACGTAGCGGGGGGGACAATGAGCAGTATTTT
TRBV9	TRBD1	TRBJ1-5	-	CASSSGGTSGNQPQHF	TGTGCCAGCAGCTCAGGGGGGACCAGCGGCAATCAGCCCCAGCATTTT
TRBV7-9	TRBD2	TRBJ2-3	-	CASSVRRSGGSDEHF	TGTGCCAGCAGCGTTCGGAGAAGCGGGGGGAGCGATGAGCATTTT
TRBV13	TRBD1	TRBJ1-2	-	CASSPGTEHANYGYTF	TGTGCCAGCAGCCCGGGGACAGAACATGCTAACTATGGCTACACCTTC
TRBV7-9	-	TRBJ1-5	-	CASSRTGWQPQHF	TGCGCCAGCAGCCGAACAGGGTGGCAGCCCCAGCATTTT
TRBV7-3	-	TRBJ2-5	-	CASSISGGGMDTQYF	TGTGCCAGCAGCATAAGCGGAGGCGGGATGGATACGCAGTACTTC
TRBV7-2	TRBD1	TRBJ1-1	-	CASSFGGGDTDAFF	TGTGCCAGCAGCTTTGGAGGGGGCGACACTGATGCCTTCTTT
TRBV5-5	-	TRBJ2-5	-	CASSGFAETQYF	TGTGCCAGCAGCGGGTTTGCGGAGACCCAGTACTTC
TRBV7-8	-	TRBJ1-5	-	CASSLAGGPDTHYHF	TGTGCCAGCAGCTTAGCGGGCGGTCCCGATACGCACTATCATTTT
TRBV9	TRBD2	TRBJ2-1	-	CASSAGTSGIQSF	TGTGCCAGCAGCGCCGGGACTAGCGGAATACAGTCCTTC
TRBV20-1	TRBD2	TRBJ2-5	-	CSARAPLAGGQETQYF	TGCAGTGCTAGAGCACCCTTAGCGGGGGGGCAAGAGACCCAGTACTTC
TRBV7-8	-	TRBJ2-7	-	CASSLGGGPLYEQYF	TGTGCCAGCAGCTTAGGCGGGGGCCCCCTGTACGAGCAGTACTTC
TRBV19	TRBD1	TRBJ2-1	-	CACSGTGTSTNEQFF	TGTGCCTGTAGTGGGACAGGGACTTCGACCAATGAGCAGTTCTTC
TRBV9	-	TRBJ2-5	once	CASRGARDTQYF	TGTGCCAGCCGAGGGGCTAGGGACACCCAGTACTTC
TRBV7-6	-	TRBJ2-3	-	CASSQGSSYEPYVF	TGTGCCAGCAGCCAAGGGAGCTCCTACGAGCCGTACGTCTTT
TRBV11-2	-	TRBJ1-1	-	CASSLRSAFF	TGTGCCAGCAGCCTTCGTAGCGCTTTCTTT
TRBV11-3	-	TRBJ2-1	-	CASSLDVTAYNEQFF	TGTGCCAGCAGTTTAGATGTGACAGCCTACAATGAGCAGTTCTTC
TRBV7-8	-	TRBJ2-1	-	CASSVEGVHAQFF	TGTGCCAGCAGCGTTGAGGGGGTCCATGCGCAGTTCTTC
TRBV10-2	-	TRBJ1-5	-	CCISRGSYSNQPQHF	TGTTGCATCAGCCGTGGGTCCTATAGCAATCAGCCCCAGCATTTT
TRBV7-9	-	TRBJ2-5	-	CATSRGSEGGTQYF	TGTGCCACCAGCAGAGGCAGCGAGGGGGGGACCCAGTACTTC
TRBV7-9	-	TRBJ2-1	-	CATSIASKGGNEVFF	TGTGCCACCAGCATAGCGAGTAAGGGGGGGAATGAGGTGTTCTTC
TRBV7-3	-	TRBJ1-1	-	CASSVEGYPRVNTEAFF	TGTGCCAGCAGCGTAGAGGGGTACCCCCGAGTGAACACGGAAGCTTTCTTT
TRBV7-2	-	TRBJ2-1	-	CASSFDPDSTALSF	TGTGCCAGCAGCTTTGATCCAGACAGCACAGCCCTTTCCTTC
TRBV5-4	TRBD2	TRBJ2-1	-	CASSFTSGRMYEQFF	TGTGCCAGCAGCTTTACTAGCGGGAGGATGTATGAGCAGTTCTTC
TRBV5-5	TRBD1	TRBJ2-1	-	CARSLDRGSYNEQFF	TGTGCCAGAAGCTTGGACAGGGGATCCTACAATGAGCAGTTCTTC